These 22 T cell receptor beta chains were sequenced from one sample in a study of blood T cell repertoires in COVID-19. Sequencing used immunoSEQ multiplex PCR; TCRdb keeps in-frame clones, though not all of them. The sample holds almost 50,000 clones; around 90% are singletons and the top ten take 3.9%. What was sequenced was peripheral blood. The origin of the receptors is a human donor in a cohort sampled during active COVID-19.

The chain has TRBV5-6 and TRBJ1-4; tentative D call: TRBD1 (6 bases). This CDR3 contains 15 residues. CDR1 SGHDT and CDR2 YYEEEE come from the germline V gene. V was trimmed by 2 bases and J by 2 bases, leaving 10 bases between them. CDR3 DNA sequence: TGTGCCAGCAGCTTACGGACAGCCACTAATGAAAAACTGTTTTTT. The encoded protein is CASSLRTATNEKLFF.

This chain connects TRBV7-8 to TRBJ1-2; 7 bases align to TRBD1. Germline lookup yields CDR1 SGHVS and CDR2 FQNEAQ. Losses at the gene ends were 5 bases for V and 5 bases for J; bases not matched to a gene: 8. CDR3 length: 14 residues. CDR3 residues: CASSIEGQRYGYTF. DNA for the CDR3: TGTGCCAGCAGCATTGAGGGACAGAGATATGGCTACACCTTC.

The rearrangement uses TRBV6-6 and TRBJ1-1, with 9 positions matching TRBD1. V shed 11 bases and J 1 base; nucleotides not matched to a gene: 8. Germline loops: CDR1 MNHNY, CDR2 SVGAGI (reference sequence). The CDR3 contains 14 residues. The CDR3 sequence: CASRTGEGNTEAFF. The CDR3 coding sequence is TGTGCCTCCCGGACAGGGGAGGGGAACACTGAAGCTTTCTTT.

The CDR3 region is CASSEEPSDTQYF. The DNA of the CDR3 is TGTGCCAGCAGTGAAGAGCCGTCAGATACGCAGTATTTT. The chain combines TRBV6-1 with TRBJ2-3, with unresolved D. Germline V CDR1 and CDR2: MNHNS, SASEGT. CDR3 length: 13 amino acids. Trimming left V 1 base short and J 4 bases short, with 6 bases between.

V gene TRBV6-5 combines with J gene TRBJ1-2; D gene uncertain. Germline V gene sequence: CDR1 MNHEY, CDR2 SVGAGI. Trimming took off 7 bases at V and 5 bases at J, with 14 bases between the two ends. The CDR3 contains 13 residues. CDR3 coding DNA: TGTGCCAGCAATCCCCGTTTGGAGTATGGCTACACCTTC. Its protein product is CASNPRLEYGYTF.

The rearrangement joins TRBV10-3 to TRBJ2-5, with D perhaps TRBD2 (6 bases). The CDR3 has 16 amino acids. Trimming pared 4 bases from V and 6 bases from J, leaving 21 bases between. Germline V CDR1 and CDR2: ENHRY, SYGVKD. The CDR3 region is CAISAHTAGRTKTQYF. In DNA form, the CDR3 reads TGTGCCATCAGTGCCCACACGGCGGGACGGACGAAGACCCAGTACTTC.

The J gene is TRBJ1-2, the V gene TRBV30; TRBD1 is a possible D gene (5 bases). This CDR3 spans 12 amino acids. Trimming left V 3 bases short and J 8 bases short, with 13 bases between. Germline CDR1 is GTSNPN and CDR2 is SVGIG (reference sequence). CDR3 sequence: CAWRISGDGYTF. The CDR3 bases are TGTGCCTGGAGGATATCGGGGGACGGCTACACCTTC.

The gene calls are TRBV7-9 and TRBJ1-2; D is undetermined. Trimming pared 4 bases from V and 1 base from J, leaving 13 bases between. The CDR3 loop spans 15 amino acids. Germline-derived CDR1 and CDR2 are SEHNR and FQNEAQ (reference sequence). The CDR3 region has the DNA TGTGCCAGCAGCTCGATAAGAGGAAATAACTATGGCTACACCTTC. As protein: CASSSIRGNNYGYTF.

The V gene is TRBV28, the J gene TRBJ2-1; a possible D gene is TRBD2 (5 bases). Germline loops: CDR1 MDHEN, CDR2 SYDVKM. Trimming pared 1 base from V and 4 bases from J, leaving 11 bases between. The CDR3 spans 15 residues. CDR3 in DNA: TGTGCCAGCAGTTTATTGGGCTCGGGGTACAATGAGCAGTTCTTC. Translated: CASSLLGSGYNEQFF.

The chain carries TRBV3-1 (or the pseudogene TRBV3-2) and TRBJ2-1, with 13 bases fitting TRBD2. Unmatched junction bases numbered 0, after V lost 4 bases and J lost 0 bases. Per the germline V gene, CDR1 is LGHDT and CDR2 is YNNKEL (reference sequence). The CDR3 spans 16 residues. The CDR3 nucleotides are TGTGCCAGCAGCCGGACTAGCGGGAGCTCCTACAATGAGCAGTTCTTC. Amino acids: CASSRTSGSSYNEQFF.

V is TRBV25-1 and J is TRBJ2-3; D might be TRBD1 (7 bases). CDR3 length: 15 residues. Germline assignment: CDR1 MGHDK and CDR2 SYGVNS. V was cut by 4 bases and J by 2 bases, with 13 bases left in between. CDR3 amino acids: CASSGGDRYTDTQYF. The DNA of the CDR3 is TGTGCCAGCAGTGGGGGGGACAGATACACAGATACGCAGTATTTT.

This clone was found once. The rearrangement uses TRBV7-9 and TRBJ2-7; D is unclear. V lost 4 bases, J lost 2 bases, and 12 bases lay in between. The length of the CDR3 is 14 residues. The germline CDR1 and CDR2 sequences are SEHNR and FQNEAQ (reference sequence). CDR3 protein: CASSSTPEAYEQYF. In DNA form, the CDR3 reads TGTGCCAGCAGCTCCACCCCCGAGGCCTACGAGCAGTACTTC.

Written as DNA, the CDR3 is TGTGCCACCAGCAGACAGGGCCTTACTGGCTACACCTTC. Encoded protein: CATSRQGLTGYTF. The J gene is TRBJ1-2, the V gene TRBV15; a possible D gene is TRBD1 (5 bases). The CDR3 runs 13 residues. Germline assignment: CDR1 LNHNV and CDR2 YYDKDF (reference sequence). The V gene lost 2 bases and the J gene lost 7 bases, with 11 bases spanning the gap.

The genes are TRBV9 and TRBJ2-1; no clear D gene. Germline CDR1 is SGDLS and CDR2 is YYNGEE. Trimming pared 3 bases from V and 3 bases from J, leaving 10 bases between. The CDR3 length is 14 residues. The CDR3: CASSGAYDYNEQFF. The CDR3 nucleotides are TGTGCCAGCAGCGGCGCCTATGACTACAATGAGCAGTTCTTC.

This chain connects TRBV6-5 to TRBJ2-7, with 7 bases identical to TRBD2. This CDR3 has 15 residues. CDR1 is MNHEY and CDR2 is SVGAGI in the germline V gene. The V gene end was trimmed by 7 bases and the J gene end by 6 bases; junction bases not matched to a gene: 15. CDR3 loop: CASKVQRGPMGEQYF. In DNA form, the CDR3 reads TGTGCCAGCAAGGTCCAGCGGGGACCTATGGGCGAGCAGTACTTC.

The rearrangement uses TRBV4-1 and TRBJ2-6; possible D gene TRBD2, 5 bases. The CDR3 sequence is 16 residues long. The germline V gene has CDR1 MGHRA and CDR2 YSYEKL. V dropped 1 base and J dropped 0 bases, with 7 bases sitting between them. DNA for the CDR3: TGCGCCAGCAGCCAAGGACTAAGCTCTGGGGCCAACGTCCTGACTTTC. Translation gives CASSQGLSSGANVLTF.

The chain combines TRBV5-1 with TRBJ1-3; no reliable D call. Germline CDR1 reads SGHRS; CDR2 reads YFSETQ. V shed 0 bases and J shed 0 bases, with 13 bases lying between them. This CDR3 has 17 residues. CDR3 coding DNA: TGCGCCAGCAGCTTGGCCCCTGCGGGTTCCTCTGGAAACACCATATATTTT. Protein sequence: CASSLAPAGSSGNTIYF.

DNA for the CDR3: TGTGCCAGCAGTTTACCCATTTTGAGCTCTGGGGCCAACGTCCTGACTTTC. It yields the protein CASSLPILSSGANVLTF. This chain uses TRBV28 with TRBJ2-6; no firm D call. With 2 bases removed from V and 0 bases from J, the gap between germline ends came to 11 bases. Germline V gene data show CDR1 as MDHEN and CDR2 as SYDVKM. The CDR3 is 17 residues long.

V usage is TRBV7-9 and J usage is TRBJ2-2; TRBD1 agrees at 10 bases. Unmatched junction bases numbered 10, after V lost 7 bases and J lost 2 bases. CDR1 is SEHNR and CDR2 is FQNEAQ in the germline V gene (reference sequence). The length of the CDR3 is 17 residues. CDR3 residues: CASITSGTGVNTGELFF. CDR3 bases: TGTGCCAGCATCACCTCCGGGACAGGGGTTAACACCGGGGAGCTGTTTTTT.

The rearrangement links TRBV20-1 to TRBJ2-7, with TRBD1 matching 8 bases. V lost 8 bases and J lost 5; bases outside the gene matches: 5. CDR3 length equals 11 residues. The V gene's germline CDR1 is DFQATT and CDR2 SNEGSKA (reference sequence). In nucleotides, the CDR3 is TGCAGTACGGGACAGGTCGACGAGCAGTACTTC. Translation: CSTGQVDEQYF.

The chain combines TRBV2 with TRBJ1-6; 7 nucleotides agree with TRBD1. CDR3 length equals 11 residues. Germline CDR1 and CDR2: SNHLY and FYNNEI. With V trimmed by 6 bases and J by 14 bases, 4 bases remained unmatched. In DNA form, the CDR3 reads TGTGCCAGCAGCGGGGACAGCACCCTCCACTTT. The encoded protein is CASSGDSTLHF.

The gene calls are TRBV4-1 and TRBJ2-5, with 15 bases fitting TRBD2. Trimming at V came to 3 bases and at J to 2 bases, leaving 19 bases not matched to a gene. The CDR3 contains 22 residues. The germline gives CDR1 MGHRA, CDR2 YSYEKL. The CDR3 coding sequence is TGCGCCAGCAGCCACCGAACGGCCTTGGGACTAGCGGGAGGAGGGGCGCAAGAGACCCAGTACTTC. The encoded protein is CASSHRTALGLAGGGAQETQYF.